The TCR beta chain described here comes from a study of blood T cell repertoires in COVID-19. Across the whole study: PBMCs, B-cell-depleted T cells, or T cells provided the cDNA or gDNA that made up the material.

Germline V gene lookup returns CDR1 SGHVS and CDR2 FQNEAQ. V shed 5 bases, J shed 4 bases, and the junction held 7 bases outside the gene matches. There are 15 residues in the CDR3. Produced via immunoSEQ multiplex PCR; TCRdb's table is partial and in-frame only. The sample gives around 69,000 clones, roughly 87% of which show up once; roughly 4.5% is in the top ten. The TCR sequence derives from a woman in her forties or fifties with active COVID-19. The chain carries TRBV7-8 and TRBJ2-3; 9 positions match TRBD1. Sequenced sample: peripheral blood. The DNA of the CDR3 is TGTGCCAGCAGCCGGGGACAGGGTTACTCAGATACGCAGTATTTT. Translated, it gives CASSRGQGYSDTQYF.